This is a list of T cell receptor beta chains from one sample in a study of early T cells in non-severe SARS-CoV-2 infection. TCRdb passed the 5' RACE reads through MiXCR, listing each CDR3 protein once. The data contain roughly 49,000 distinct CDR3 sequences, around 4.6% of them singletons. Sequenced: whole blood. These receptors were taken from an adult who was a healthcare worker with PCR-confirmed SARS-CoV-2 infection or an uninfected control (not recorded which). Each CDR3 is given with its conserved first and last residue. The D gene is left open where the match is weak. Clone size is not always given. Where it is, it says once, few, many or a class for expanded clones.

V gene,J gene,D gene,clone size,CDR3 DNA,CDR3 protein
TRBV10-2,TRBJ2-7,.,many,TGCGCCAGCAGCCTTTGGCCCCTCGAGCAGTACTTC,CASSLWPLEQYF
TRBV7-9,TRBJ2-7,TRBD1,few,TGTGCCAGCAGCTTCCCAAGGGGACAGGGGGACTACTACGAGCAGTACTTC,CASSFPRGQGDYYEQYF
TRBV29-1,TRBJ1-1,TRBD1,many,TGCAGCGTTGAGGCGGGACAGGGGGCCACTGAAGCTTTCTTT,CSVEAGQGATEAFF
TRBV19,TRBJ2-3,.,.,TGTGCCAGTAGTAGGATGGACAGCCTCAGCACAGATACGCAGTATTTT,CASSRMDSLSTDTQYF
TRBV7-9,TRBJ1-2,.,many,TGTGCCAGCAGCTTAGAGGCCACTAACTATGGCTACACCTTC,CASSLEATNYGYTF
TRBV11-2,TRBJ2-3,.,many,TGTGCCAGCAGCTTAGAGCGGTCAGATACGCAGTATTTT,CASSLERSDTQYF
TRBV23-1,TRBJ1-5,TRBD1,few,TGCGCCAGCAGTCAGAGACCAGGGGGAGGCAATCAGCCCCAGCATTTT,CASSQRPGGGNQPQHF
TRBV7-2,TRBJ2-2,.,.,TGTGCCAGCAGCTTAGGGGTTAGCAGCACCGGGGAGCTGTTTTTT,CASSLGVSSTGELFF
TRBV6-6,TRBJ1-2,.,many,TGTGCCAGCAGTTACGACTATGGCTACACCTTC,CASSYDYGYTF
TRBV4-2,TRBJ2-1,TRBD2,many,TGTGCCAGCAGCCAATATGTACTAGCGGAACTCAGCTCCTACAATGAGCAGTTCTTC,CASSQYVLAELSSYNEQFF
TRBV24-1,TRBJ2-1,.,many,TGTGCCACCAGTGAAGGGACCGCGCTTTACAATGAGCAGTTCTTC,CATSEGTALYNEQFF
TRBV18,TRBJ2-5,.,many,TGTGCCAGCTCACGAGGGTCGATCGAGACCCAGTACTTC,CASSRGSIETQYF
TRBV3-1,TRBJ1-3,.,.,TGTGCCAGCAGCCAAGGCGGCTCCTCTGGAAACACCATATATTTT,CASSQGGSSGNTIYF
TRBV7-2,TRBJ1-1,.,few,TGTGCCAGCAGCCGACAAAGCCAGTACACTGAAGCTTTCTTT,CASSRQSQYTEAFF
TRBV30,TRBJ2-6,.,many,TGTGCCTGGAGTGTGTGGCAGCCACGCTCTGGGGCCAACGTCCTGACTTTC,CAWSVWQPRSGANVLTF
TRBV12-3/TRBV12-4,TRBJ2-4,TRBD2,many,TGTGCCAGCAGTTTAGTCCGGGGGGGCGGAAGCATTCAGTACTTC,CASSLVRGGGSIQYF
TRBV11-2,TRBJ2-7,.,many,TGTGCCAGCAGCCCACCGACCTACGAGCAGTACTTC,CASSPPTYEQYF
TRBV30,TRBJ1-3,.,many,TGTGCCTCCCCACTGAGCTCTGGAAACACCATATATTTT,CASPLSSGNTIYF
TRBV5-4,TRBJ2-1,.,.,TGTGCCAGCCGGGAGAGCTCCTACAATGAGCAGTTCTTC,CASRESSYNEQFF
TRBV7-9,TRBJ2-1,.,many,TGTGCCAGCAGCCCTCCCCGAGCGGCGCTCTACAATGAGCAGTTCTTC,CASSPPRAALYNEQFF
TRBV12-3/TRBV12-4,TRBJ2-7,.,few,TGTGCCAGCAGTTTAGTAGGGGACGAGCAGTACTTC,CASSLVGDEQYF
TRBV30,TRBJ1-3,.,many,TGTGCCTGCCGACCTGGGACGGCTGGAAACACCATATATTTT,CACRPGTAGNTIYF
TRBV20-1,TRBJ1-1,.,many,TGCAGTGCTAGAGATCAGGGACTGATGAACACTGAAGCTTTCTTT,CSARDQGLMNTEAFF
TRBV7-9,TRBJ2-3,TRBD2,many,TGTGCCAGCAGCTTAAGTTCCGGGACTAGCGGGACAGGAGGCACAGATACGCAGTATTTT,CASSLSSGTSGTGGTDTQYF
TRBV24-1,TRBJ2-3,TRBD1,.,TGTGCCACCAGTGACCTCGGACAGGGGAGGAATAGCGACCCAGATACGCAGTATTTT,CATSDLGQGRNSDPDTQYF
TRBV27,TRBJ2-2,.,many,TGTGCCAGCACAGGGGTAAATGGGGAGCTGTTTTTT,CASTGVNGELFF
TRBV6-2/TRBV6-3,TRBJ2-4,TRBD1,many,TGTGCCAGCAGGCCGACAGGGCTCAAAAACATTCAGTACTTC,CASRPTGLKNIQYF
TRBV29-1,TRBJ1-1,.,many,TGCAGCGCCGTACAGGATATTAACACTGAAGCTTTCTTT,CSAVQDINTEAFF
TRBV20-1,TRBJ1-1,.,.,TGCAGTGCTAAGGTCCATCCTCCTGAAGCTTTCTTT,CSAKVHPPEAFF
TRBV20-1,TRBJ2-4,.,many,TGCAGTGCTAGTGGTAGCGGAATAGCCAAAAACATTCAGTACTTC,CSASGSGIAKNIQYF
TRBV10-3,TRBJ1-6,.,many,TGTGCCATCAGTGACCCGAACAGGGTTAATTCACCCCTCCACTTT,CAISDPNRVNSPLHF
TRBV19,TRBJ2-5,.,few,TGTGCCAGTCGCAATGGCAGGGTCGGAGAGACCCAGTACTTC,CASRNGRVGETQYF
TRBV4-1,TRBJ1-1,.,many,TGCGCCAGCAGGGGGGTGACAGCGGGGACTGAAGCTTTCTTT,CASRGVTAGTEAFF
TRBV12-3/TRBV12-4,TRBJ2-7,TRBD1,many,TGTGCCAGCAATATACAGGGGGCCTCCTACGAGCAGTACTTC,CASNIQGASYEQYF
TRBV27,TRBJ1-2,TRBD1,.,TGTGCCAGCAGTTTTGACAGGGTAAACTATGGCTACACCTTC,CASSFDRVNYGYTF
TRBV20-1,TRBJ1-5,.,many,TGCAGTGCCCAGCCGGGGGGCAATCAGCCCCAGCATTTT,CSAQPGGNQPQHF
TRBV20-1,TRBJ2-7,.,.,TGCAGTGCTTACGACGTCGTGGGAGGGGGCGAGCAGTACTTC,CSAYDVVGGGEQYF
TRBV6-1,TRBJ2-2,.,few,TGTGCCAGCAGTGAAGCGCGAGGGAACACCGGGGAGCTGTTTTTT,CASSEARGNTGELFF
TRBV6-2/TRBV6-3,TRBJ1-1,.,many,TGTGCCAGCAGTGGCTGGAGCGGGGAGGGCACTGAAGCTTTCTTT,CASSGWSGEGTEAFF
TRBV10-1,TRBJ2-7,.,.,TGCGCCAGCAGTGACTCCGGGACCCCGTCCTACGAGCAGTACTTC,CASSDSGTPSYEQYF
TRBV27,TRBJ2-1,.,many,TGTGCCTCCCAGGGTCTCAGCTCCTACAATGAGCAGTTCTTC,CASQGLSSYNEQFF
TRBV4-2,TRBJ2-3,TRBD2,few,TGTGCCAGCAGCCAAGATGGCGGGAGCGCAGATACGCAGTATTTT,CASSQDGGSADTQYF
TRBV28,TRBJ2-1,TRBD2,many,TGTGCCAGCAGTTCCCCTAGCGGGAGGCACAATGAGCAGTTCTTC,CASSSPSGRHNEQFF
TRBV24-1,TRBJ2-1,TRBD2,.,TGTGCCACCATGCGGGGAGGGCGACATGAGCAGTTCTTC,CATMRGGRHEQFF
TRBV19,TRBJ2-3,TRBD2,many,TGTGCCAGTAGCCTACGTGCTCAAGCGGGGGTAGGGTCAGATACGCAGTATTTT,CASSLRAQAGVGSDTQYF
TRBV29-1,TRBJ1-1,.,many,TGCAGCGTTGAGGAAGGACTGACGAACACTGAAGCTTTCTTT,CSVEEGLTNTEAFF